Following are 26 T cell receptor beta chains from one sample sequenced in a study of identical twins. TCRdb processed the 5' RACE reads anew with MiXCR; each CDR3 protein has one entry. Of around 650,000 distinct CDR3 sequences in the sample, 7% to 7.5% were seen once. These data are also associated with another study on yellow fever vaccine responses in identical twins.

Material: PBMCs. The source is a woman aged 18 to 35 in good health.

This clonotype was seen at least ten times. The chain uses TRBV20-1 and TRBJ2-1; D may be TRBD2 (6 bases). The germline V gene has CDR1 DFQATT and CDR2 SNEGSKA (reference sequence). CDR3 size: 14 residues. The V and J ends lost 2 bases and 0 bases respectively, with 8 bases between them. The chain's CDR3 is CSARRGSSYNEQFF. In DNA, the CDR3 is TGCAGTGCTAGACGGGGGAGCTCCTACAATGAGCAGTTCTTC.

In this sample, this clonotype turned up a few times. This chain joins TRBV12-3 or TRBV12-4 and TRBJ1-3; D gene ambiguous. The CDR3 extends over 14 amino acids. Trimming took 7 bases from V and 0 from J, leaving 10 bases between them. The DNA for the CDR3 is TGTGCCAGCAACGCATGGGTCTCTGGAAACACCATATATTTT. It specifies CASNAWVSGNTIYF.

This clonotype has just a few counts. This sequence joins TRBV7-8 and TRBJ2-1; 10 nucleotides match TRBD1. Germline V gene data show CDR1 as SGHVS and CDR2 as FQNEAQ. The CDR3 has 14 residues. With 6 bases clipped from V and 6 bases from J, the junction kept 5 bases outside the gene matches. CDR3 protein: CASRKTGGINEQFF. CDR3 in DNA: TGTGCCAGCAGGAAGACAGGGGGCATCAATGAGCAGTTCTTC.

This clonotype was observed a handful of times. The rearrangement joins TRBV7-8 to TRBJ2-5, with no clear D. Germline loops: CDR1 SGHVS, CDR2 FQNEAQ. V was cut by 5 bases and J by 5 bases, with 15 bases left in between. The CDR3 has 14 residues. The CDR3 DNA follows: TGTGCCAGCAGCCCGCGTCTGGGCCCTGAGACCCAGTACTTC. Its protein is CASSPRLGPETQYF.

This clonotype was observed a handful of times. This chain connects TRBV5-1 to TRBJ2-1; 12 bases fit TRBD1. Germline CDR1 is SGHRS and CDR2 is YFSETQ. This CDR3 region has 15 residues. V trimming: 4 bases; J trimming: 7 bases; junction bases outside the gene matches: 6. CDR3 sequence (DNA): TGCGCCAGCAGCCCGGGACAGGGGGCAGGTAATGAGCAGTTCTTC. Amino acid sequence: CASSPGQGAGNEQFF.

This clonotype has only a few counts. The J gene is TRBJ2-7, the V gene TRBV7-8; TRBD2 agrees at 10 bases. This CDR3 comprises 18 residues. Per the germline V gene, CDR1 is SGHVS and CDR2 is FQNEAQ. After removal of 1 base from V and 6 bases from J, the junction contained 15 bases not matched to a gene. In nucleotides, the CDR3 is TGTGCCAGCAGCTTAGTAGAGCGGGAGGGCCGGTATTTGCTCGAGCAGTACTTC. Translated, it gives CASSLVEREGRYLLEQYF.

The chain joins TRBV6-1 to TRBJ1-5; D not resolved. V shed 3 bases and J shed 5 bases, with 8 bases lying between them. This CDR3 is built from 13 residues. Germline V gene sequence: CDR1 MNHNS, CDR2 SASEGT. CDR3 residues: CASSDRKDQPQHF. CDR3 sequence (DNA): TGTGCCAGCAGTGACAGGAAGGATCAGCCCCAGCATTTT.

This clonotype was detected many times. This rearrangement joins TRBV5-1 to TRBJ2-1; D possibly corresponds to TRBD1 (6 bases). The ends were cut back, 4 bases at V and 2 bases at J, with 22 bases in the middle. CDR1 and CDR2 from the germline V gene are SGHRS and YFSETQ. This CDR3 contains 18 residues. CDR3 sequence: CASSHPSESGETYNEQFF. The CDR3 DNA sequence: TGCGCCAGCAGCCACCCATCGGAATCAGGGGAAACCTACAATGAGCAGTTCTTC.

This clonotype was recorded at least ten times. The gene calls are TRBV24-1 and TRBJ1-1; the D gene is possibly TRBD1 (5 bases). The CDR3 is 13 residues long. Germline V CDR1 and CDR2: KGHDR, SFDVKD. V lost 4 bases and J lost 1, with 6 bases in between. The CDR3 loop reads CATSDRENTEAFF. CDR3 in DNA: TGTGCCACCAGTGACAGGGAGAACACTGAAGCTTTCTTT.

This clonotype came up a few times. This chain connects TRBV5-6 to TRBJ2-3, with 9 bases matching TRBD2. This CDR3 has 14 residues. The V segment lost 5 bases and the J segment 5 bases; nucleotides outside the gene matches: 6. Germline-derived CDR1 and CDR2 are SGHDT and YYEEEE. CDR3 in amino acids: CASRLAGLGDTQYF. The CDR3 nucleotides read TGTGCCAGCAGGCTAGCGGGACTAGGAGATACGCAGTATTTT.

The V gene is TRBV2, the J gene TRBJ2-1; D gene uncertain. Trimming removed 7 bases from V and 4 bases from J, with 11 bases in between. Per the germline V gene, CDR1 is SNHLY and CDR2 is FYNNEI. The CDR3 has 13 amino acids. Here the CDR3 DNA reads TGTGCCAGCACCCTGGCTGAATACAATGAGCAGTTCTTC. It encodes CASTLAEYNEQFF.

The chain links TRBV6-1 to TRBJ2-1, with 14 bases aligning to TRBD2. CDR1 is MNHNS and CDR2 is SASEGT in the germline V gene. The CDR3 sequence is 15 residues long. Unmatched junction bases numbered 8, after V lost 6 bases and J lost 10 bases. CDR3 residues: CASSPGLAGGLEQFF. The CDR3 DNA is TGTGCCAGCAGCCCCGGACTAGCGGGAGGACTGGAGCAGTTCTTC.

This rearrangement joins TRBV28 to TRBJ2-5; 9 positions agree with TRBD2. Per germline, CDR1 MDHEN and CDR2 SYDVKM. The CDR3 totals 14 residues. Germline trimming cut 8 bases from V and 5 bases from J; bases unmatched to any gene: 9. The CDR3 sequence: CASSGTSLGETQYF. The CDR3 DNA reads TGTGCCAGCTCAGGGACTAGCCTTGGCGAGACCCAGTACTTC.

The chain combines TRBV7-2 with TRBJ2-6, with 8 nucleotides matching TRBD2. CDR1 is SGHTA and CDR2 is FQGNSA in the germline V gene. The CDR3 sequence is 14 residues long. Losses at the gene ends were 5 bases for V and 16 bases for J; bases not matched to a gene: 13. The CDR3 sequence is CASSHVAGTGELTF. The CDR3 DNA reads TGTGCCAGCAGCCACGTAGCGGGAACGGGAGAGCTGACTTTC.

The chain combines TRBV28 with TRBJ2-7; either TRBD1 or TRBD2 may supply D (5 bases each). Per germline, CDR1 MDHEN and CDR2 SYDVKM. Trimming pared 6 bases from V and 1 base from J, leaving 7 bases between. The CDR3 is 12 amino acids. CDR3 nucleotides: TGTGCCAGCAGGGGACGATCCTACGAGCAGTACTTC. Amino acid sequence: CASRGRSYEQYF.

The table lists this clonotype with many counts. The CDR3 DNA reads TGTGCCACCAGCAGAGGGTTAGAGCCGTGGGCCACAGATACGCAGTATTTT. Translation: CATSRGLEPWATDTQYF. The chain links TRBV15 to TRBJ2-3, with D unresolved. The V and J ends lost 1 base and 2 bases respectively, with 16 bases between them. Germline V gene data show CDR1 as LNHNV and CDR2 as YYDKDF (reference sequence). The CDR3 sequence is 17 residues long. The full variable domain, in which reference TRBV15 and TRBJ2-3 provide the parts outside the CDR3, is DAMVIQNPRYQVTQFGKPVTLSCSQTLNHNVMYWYQQKSSQAPKLLFHYYDKDFNNEADTPDNFQSRRPNTSFCFLDIRSPGLGDTAMYLCATSRGLEPWATDTQYFGPGTRLTVL.

The CDR3 DNA sequence: TGTGCCAGCAGGATGACAGGGCTGGAGACCCAGTACTTC. This gives the protein CASRMTGLETQYF. J is TRBJ2-5 and V is TRBV12-3 or TRBV12-4, with TRBD1 identical over 7 bases. The ends lost 6 bases at V and 5 bases at J; junction bases unmatched: 6. This CDR3 comprises 13 residues.

The chain joins TRBV6-1 to TRBJ1-4; TRBD1 agrees at 8 bases. This CDR3 spans 13 amino acids. The trim removed 8 bases at V and 5 bases at J, leaving 4 bases unmatched. The germline CDR1 and CDR2 sequences are MNHNS and SASEGT. The DNA for the CDR3 is TGTGCCAGCGGGGACAGGACAAATGAAAAACTGTTTTTT. Protein product: CASGDRTNEKLFF.

This clonotype was counted a few times. The genes are TRBV10-3 and TRBJ2-7; TRBD1 matches at 7 bases. V was pared by 0 bases and J by 3 bases, with 2 bases of the junction left unmatched. This CDR3 has 14 residues. CDR1 and CDR2 from the germline V gene are ENHRY and SYGVKD. CDR3 bases: TGTGCCATCAGTGAGTCGACAGGGAACTACGAGCAGTACTTC. This sequence encodes CAISESTGNYEQYF.

The chain combines TRBV19 with TRBJ1-5; D gene unclear. The V and J ends lost 10 bases and 4 bases respectively, with 23 bases between them. The length of the CDR3 is 16 residues. Per the germline V gene, CDR1 is LNHDA and CDR2 is SQIVND (reference sequence). The CDR3 reads CATGKDGGPWNQPQHF. The CDR3 coding sequence is TGTGCCACCGGAAAGGATGGCGGCCCCTGGAATCAGCCCCAGCATTTT.

This clonotype was observed many times. The chain employs TRBV7-8 and TRBJ2-2; TRBD2 matches 11 bases. The germline CDR1 and CDR2 sequences are SGHVS and FQNEAQ. Trimming at V came to 5 bases and at J to 1 base, leaving 3 bases not matched to a gene. This CDR3 is 16 amino acids long. This CDR3 reads CASSEGLAENTGELFF. DNA for the CDR3: TGTGCCAGCAGCGAGGGACTAGCGGAGAACACCGGGGAGCTGTTTTTT.

The table lists this clonotype with many counts. The chain carries TRBV4-1 and TRBJ2-7; 7 bases are shared with TRBD1. Germline lookup yields CDR1 MGHRA and CDR2 YSYEKL. Trimming took 1 base from V and 9 from J; bases not matched to a gene: 6. This CDR3 is built from 13 residues. CDR3 in amino acids: CASSQVGQSTQYV. The DNA of the CDR3 is TGCGCCAGCAGCCAAGTGGGACAGAGTACGCAGTACGTC.

This clonotype occurred many times. The V gene is TRBV7-2, the J gene TRBJ1-5; 7 bases match TRBD1. From germline, CDR1 is SGHTA and CDR2 FQGNSA. The CDR3 loop spans 14 amino acids. J gave up 6 bases and V 1 base, and 3 bases lay outside the gene matches. The CDR3 is CASSLETGTQPQHF. CDR3 sequence (DNA): TGTGCCAGCAGCTTAGAGACAGGGACTCAGCCCCAGCATTTT.

CDR3 nucleotides: TGCGCCAGCAGCTGGATCCTAGCGGGAGGAACGGGGAATGAGCAGTTCTTC. Protein sequence: CASSWILAGGTGNEQFF. The V call is TRBV5-1, the J call TRBJ2-1; 11 nucleotides match TRBD2. CDR1 and CDR2 from the germline V gene are SGHRS and YFSETQ. This CDR3 is 17 amino acids long. V dropped 3 bases and J dropped 7; count of bases not matched to a gene: 12.

The sample holds many counts of this clonotype. The chain recombines TRBV18 with TRBJ2-1, with a possible D match to TRBD2 (5 bases). The CDR3 sequence is 16 residues long. Germline assignment: CDR1 KGHSH and CDR2 LQKENI. V was trimmed by 8 bases and J by 0 bases, leaving 17 bases between them. Here the CDR3 DNA reads TGTGCCAGCAGTCCCCCGGGTGGGAGCTCCTACAATGAGCAGTTCTTC. It yields the protein CASSPPGGSSYNEQFF.

This clonotype was seen many times. The genes are TRBV21-1 and TRBJ2-5; TRBD1 is the table's D call and was not checked against the DNA. TRBV21-1 is classified as a pseudogene. This CDR3 spans 16 amino acids. The CDR3 nucleotides read TGTGCCAGCAGCACTATTGGGGACAGGGAGCAAGAGACCCAGTACTTC. Its translation: CASSTIGDREQETQYF.